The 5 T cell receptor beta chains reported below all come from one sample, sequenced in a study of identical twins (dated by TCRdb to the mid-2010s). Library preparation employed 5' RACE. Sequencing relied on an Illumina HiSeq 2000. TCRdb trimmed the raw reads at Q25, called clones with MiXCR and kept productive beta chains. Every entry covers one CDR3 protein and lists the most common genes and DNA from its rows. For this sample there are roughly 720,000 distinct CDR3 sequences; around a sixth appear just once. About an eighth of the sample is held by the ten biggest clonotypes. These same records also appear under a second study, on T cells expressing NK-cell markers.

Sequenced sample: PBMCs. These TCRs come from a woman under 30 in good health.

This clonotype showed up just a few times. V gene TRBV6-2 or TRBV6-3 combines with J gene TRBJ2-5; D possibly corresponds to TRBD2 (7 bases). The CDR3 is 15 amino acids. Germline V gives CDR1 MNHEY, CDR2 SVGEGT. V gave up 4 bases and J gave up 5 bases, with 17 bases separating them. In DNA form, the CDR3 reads TGTGCCAGCAGTTTGGGGGGGCGGCCATTCGAGACCCAGTACTTC. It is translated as CASSLGGRPFETQYF.

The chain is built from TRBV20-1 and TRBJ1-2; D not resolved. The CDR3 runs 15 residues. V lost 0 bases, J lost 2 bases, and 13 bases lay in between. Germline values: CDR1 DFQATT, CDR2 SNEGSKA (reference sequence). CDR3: CSARDRRLRNYGYTF. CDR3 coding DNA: TGCAGTGCTAGAGATAGGAGGCTAAGGAACTATGGCTACACCTTC.

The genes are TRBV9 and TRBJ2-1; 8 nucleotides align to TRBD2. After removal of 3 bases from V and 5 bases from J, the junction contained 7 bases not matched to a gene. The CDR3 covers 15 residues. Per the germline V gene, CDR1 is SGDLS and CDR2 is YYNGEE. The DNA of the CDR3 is TGTGCCAGCAGCGCAGGACTAGCCGTGAACAATGAGCAGTTCTTC. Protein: CASSAGLAVNNEQFF.

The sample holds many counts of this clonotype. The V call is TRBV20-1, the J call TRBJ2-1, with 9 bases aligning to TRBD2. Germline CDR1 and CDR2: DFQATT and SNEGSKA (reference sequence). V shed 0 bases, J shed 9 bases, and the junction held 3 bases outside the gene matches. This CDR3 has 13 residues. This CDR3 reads CSARDLAGREQFF. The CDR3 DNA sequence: TGCAGTGCTAGAGATCTAGCGGGGCGTGAGCAGTTCTTC.

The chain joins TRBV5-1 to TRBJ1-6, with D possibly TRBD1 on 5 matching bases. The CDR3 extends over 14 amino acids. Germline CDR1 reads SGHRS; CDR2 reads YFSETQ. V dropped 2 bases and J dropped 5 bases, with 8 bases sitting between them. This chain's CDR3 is CASSFGTNNSPLHF. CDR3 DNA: TGCGCCAGCAGCTTTGGGACGAATAATTCACCCCTCCACTTT.